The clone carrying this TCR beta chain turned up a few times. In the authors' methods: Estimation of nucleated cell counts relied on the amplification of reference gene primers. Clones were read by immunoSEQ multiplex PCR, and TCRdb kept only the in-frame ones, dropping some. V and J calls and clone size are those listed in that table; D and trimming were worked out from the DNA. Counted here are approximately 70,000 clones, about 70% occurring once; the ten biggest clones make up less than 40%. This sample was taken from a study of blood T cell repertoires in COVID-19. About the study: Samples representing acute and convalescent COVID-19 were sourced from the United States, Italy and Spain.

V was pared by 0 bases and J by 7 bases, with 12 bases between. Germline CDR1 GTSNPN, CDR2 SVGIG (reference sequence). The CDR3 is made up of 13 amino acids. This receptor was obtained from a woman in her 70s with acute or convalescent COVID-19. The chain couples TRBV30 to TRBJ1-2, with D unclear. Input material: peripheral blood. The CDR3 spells CAWSVGVQAGYTF. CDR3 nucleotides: TGTGCCTGGAGTGTGGGAGTACAAGCTGGCTACACCTTC.